The 30 T cell receptor beta chains reported below all come from one sample, sequenced in a study of OX40 agonist ivuxolimab in advanced cancers. Libraries were prepared by immunoSEQ multiplex PCR; TCRdb keeps only in-frame clonotypes and omits some of them. The repertoire has tens of thousands of clones, around three quarters of them found once; the top ten carry around 14%. The sample in question was CD4+ or CD8+ T cells sorted from blood, obtained in a trial of the OX40 agonist ivuxolimab. The receptors were gathered from an adult with an advanced solid tumor such as melanoma, head and neck, liver or kidney cancer.

The chain combines TRBV9 with TRBJ1-4; 7 nucleotides line up with TRBD1. The CDR3 runs to 14 residues. The junction had 1 base not matched to a gene; V was cut back by 3 bases and J by 2 bases. Germline V CDR1 and CDR2: SGDLS, YYNGEE. The CDR3: CASSGQGTNEKLFF. The CDR3 DNA follows: TGTGCCAGCAGCGGACAGGGTACTAATGAAAAACTGTTTTTT.

The rearrangement uses TRBV19 and TRBJ1-4, with no clear D. The CDR3 has 13 residues. CDR1 is LNHDA, CDR2 SQIVND, per germline (reference sequence). The V end was cut by 5 bases, the J end by 8 bases, with 12 bases between. The CDR3 spells CASSGWGGEKLFF. The CDR3 DNA sequence: TGTGCCAGTAGTGGGTGGGGAGGGGAAAAACTGTTTTTT.

The V call is TRBV10-3, the J call TRBJ1-1, with D possibly matching TRBD1 (5 bases). The CDR3 totals 14 residues. Germline V gene lookup returns CDR1 ENHRY and CDR2 SYGVKD. Trimming removed 10 bases from V and 4 bases from J, with 19 bases in between. CDR3 DNA sequence: TGTGCCACCAGGGACGGAACGCGGGGCACTGAAGCTTTCTTT. It codes for CATRDGTRGTEAFF.

CDR3 DNA sequence: TGTGCCAGTAGTGAGGCAGGGTATGACTCCTATAATTCACCCCTCCACTTT. Protein: CASSEAGYDSYNSPLHF. The chain links TRBV19 to TRBJ1-6; possibly TRBD1 for D (5 bases). The CDR3 has 17 residues. V was pared by 5 bases and J by 0 bases, with 14 bases between. Germline V gives CDR1 LNHDA, CDR2 SQIVND (reference sequence).

This clone was recorded a few times. The chain uses TRBV6-4 and TRBJ2-2; D call uncertain. From germline, CDR1 is MRHNA and CDR2 SNTAGT. The V end was cut by 3 bases, the J end by 4 bases, with 3 bases between. The CDR3 length is 12 residues. The CDR3 sequence: CASSEGTGELFF. The CDR3, as DNA: TGTGCCAGCAGTGAGGGCACCGGGGAGCTGTTTTTT.

The chain combines TRBV5-3 with TRBJ1-6; the D is unclear. TRBV5-3 is an ORF, and what it does is uncertain. The germline V and J ends were trimmed by 3 bases and 7 bases, with 11 bases remaining between them. This CDR3 comprises 14 residues. CDR3 protein: CARSSLKQNSPLHF. CDR3 nucleotide sequence: TGTGCCAGAAGCTCTCTTAAACAGAATTCACCCCTCCACTTT.

The chain links TRBV9 to TRBJ2-3; possibly TRBD2 for D (6 bases). The CDR3 extends over 15 amino acids. The germline V and J ends were trimmed by 3 bases and 4 bases, with 15 bases remaining between them. Per the germline V gene, CDR1 is SGDLS and CDR2 is YYNGEE. The CDR3 reads CASSASGSDPDTQYF. The CDR3 region has the DNA TGTGCCAGCAGCGCGAGCGGGTCGGATCCAGATACGCAGTATTTT. The whole variable domain, filled in from reference TRBV9 and TRBJ2-3, reads DSGVTQTPKHLITATGQRVTLRCSPRSGDLSVYWYQQSLDQGLQFLIQYYNGEERAKGNILERFSAQQFPDLHSELNLSSLELGDSALYFCASSASGSDPDTQYFGPGTRLTVL.

The chain is built from TRBV5-4 and TRBJ1-2; weak D call: TRBD1 (5 bases). CDR1 SGHNT and CDR2 YYREEE come from the germline V gene (reference sequence). Trimming left V 0 bases short and J 7 bases short, with 16 bases between. There are 15 residues in the CDR3. As DNA, the CDR3 is TGTGCCAGCAGCTTGGTGGCAGGGCCTAGGGCTGGCTACACCTTC. This sequence encodes CASSLVAGPRAGYTF. The complete variable domain, with remaining parts taken from reference TRBV5-4 and TRBJ1-2, reads ETGVTQSPTHLIKTRGQQVTLRCSSQSGHNTVSWYQQALGQGPQFIFQYYREEENGRGNFPPRFSGLQFPNYSSELNVNALELDDSALYLCASSLVAGPRAGYTFGSGTRLTVV.

The chain joins TRBV7-6 to TRBJ2-5, with a tentative D call TRBD2 (6 bases). Trimming took 4 bases from V and 7 from J, leaving 22 bases between them. This CDR3 has 16 amino acids. Germline V gene data show CDR1 as SGHVS and CDR2 as FNYEAQ. In nucleotides, the CDR3 is TGTGCCAGCAGCTCCGGCGGGCCAGGGTGGGGAGGGACCCAGTACTTC. It yields the protein CASSSGGPGWGGTQYF.

This chain links TRBV30 with TRBJ1-5, with a weak D call TRBD1 (6 bases). Germline-derived CDR1 and CDR2 are GTSNPN and SVGIG (reference sequence). The CDR3 has 15 residues. Trimming stripped 3 bases from V and 2 bases from J, with 14 bases between. CDR3 in DNA: TGTGCCTGGAGGGGGGGAGGGGGGGGCAATCAGCCCCAGCATTTT. Residues: CAWRGGGGGNQPQHF.

A few counts support this clone. The rearrangement joins TRBV30 to TRBJ2-5; D is uncertain. V lost 2 bases and J 2 bases, leaving 9 bases between the germline ends. This CDR3 comprises 13 residues. Germline CDR1 GTSNPN, CDR2 SVGIG (reference sequence). CDR3 residues: CAWSLHIQETQYF. CDR3 sequence (DNA): TGTGCCTGGAGTTTACACATTCAAGAGACCCAGTACTTC. The variable domain in full, with the rest retrieved from reference TRBV30 and TRBJ2-5, is SQTIHQWPATLVQPVGSPLSLECTVEGTSNPNLYWYRQAAGRGLQLLFYSVGIGQISSEVPQNLSASRPQDRQFILSSKKLLLSDSGFYLCAWSLHIQETQYFGPGTRLLVL.

Comments on this clone: This CDR3 fails to terminate in the conserved phenylalanine or tryptophan, so it likely reflects a read error. The chain links TRBV4-1 to TRBJ2-7, with 9 bases lining up with TRBD1. Germline CDR1 and CDR2: MGHRA and YSYEKL. CDR3 length: 16 amino acids. V shed 4 bases, J shed 5 bases, and the junction held 12 bases outside the gene matches. CDR3 DNA sequence: TGCGCCAGCAGCCCCCATTTTTCCCGGACAGGGGACGAGCAGTACCTC. Amino acid sequence: CASSPHFSRTGDEQYL.

The CDR3 coding sequence is TGTGCCAGCAGCCAGGTCTGGGCAGGGGGCGAGCAGTACTTC. It specifies CASSQVWAGGEQYF. The chain carries TRBV4-2 and TRBJ2-7; 7 positions agree with TRBD1. CDR1 is LGHNA and CDR2 is YNFKEQ in the germline V gene. This CDR3 region has 14 residues. Losses at the gene ends were 3 bases for V and 6 bases for J; bases not matched to a gene: 8.

By proportion, this clone is medium-sized. The chain employs TRBV5-6 and TRBJ1-2; 7 nucleotides align to TRBD1. CDR1 is SGHDT and CDR2 is YYEEEE in the germline V gene. The CDR3 is 13 amino acids. J was trimmed by 6 bases and V by 2 bases; bases with no gene match: 4. The CDR3 bases are TGTGCCAGCAGCTTCTCAGGGGGTGATGGCTACACCTTC. It translates to CASSFSGGDGYTF.

The chain employs TRBV7-8 and TRBJ1-5; 9 positions agree with TRBD1. V gave up 0 bases and J gave up 4 bases; unmatched junction bases: 4. The CDR3 consists of 16 residues. Germline loops: CDR1 SGHVS, CDR2 FQNEAQ. The CDR3 reads CASSLANRGLNQPQHF. CDR3 bases: TGTGCCAGCAGCTTAGCCAACAGGGGGCTGAATCAGCCCCAGCATTTT.

The chain has TRBV6-6 and TRBJ2-2, with a weak D call TRBD1 (5 bases). Trimming stripped 0 bases from V and 8 bases from J, with 7 bases between. This CDR3 spans 13 amino acids. Germline V CDR1 and CDR2: MNHNY, SVGAGI (reference sequence). The CDR3 DNA is TGTGCCAGCAGTTACTCGGGGCAGGGGGAGCTGTTTTTT. It translates to CASSYSGQGELFF.

The rearrangement links TRBV19 to TRBJ2-7; 8 positions match TRBD2. CDR3 length equals 14 residues. Looked up from germline, CDR1 is LNHDA and CDR2 is SQIVND (reference sequence). J lost 4 bases, V lost 5 bases, and 7 bases had no gene match. The CDR3 loop reads CASSGGGPLYEQYF. The CDR3 nucleotides read TGTGCCAGTAGTGGCGGGGGGCCACTGTACGAGCAGTACTTC.

The genes are TRBV7-8 and TRBJ1-6; TRBD1 matches at 8 bases. Losses at the gene ends were 5 bases for V and 9 bases for J; bases not matched to a gene: 6. CDR1 and CDR2 from the germline V gene are SGHVS and FQNEAQ. This CDR3 region has 14 residues. CDR3 in amino acids: CASSQDRVGSPLHF. Here the CDR3 DNA reads TGTGCCAGCAGCCAGGACAGGGTTGGTTCACCCCTCCACTTT.

The chain employs TRBV6-6 and TRBJ1-3; TRBD1 is a possible D gene (6 bases). Looked up from germline, CDR1 is MNHNY and CDR2 is SVGAGI (reference sequence). This CDR3 has 15 residues. Deletions cut 5 bases from V and 0 bases from J, with 11 bases between. The CDR3 region is CASSPGQNSGNTIYF. The CDR3 nucleotides are TGTGCCAGCAGTCCCGGACAGAACTCTGGAAACACCATATATTTT.

This chain uses TRBV6-5 with TRBJ1-1; no definite D call. Trimming took off 2 bases at V and 5 bases at J, with 9 bases between the two ends. The CDR3 runs 13 residues. Germline CDR1 MNHEY, CDR2 SVGAGI. The chain's CDR3 is CASSYRVGTEAFF. The CDR3 DNA follows: TGTGCCAGCAGTTACAGGGTTGGAACTGAAGCTTTCTTT.

The chain has TRBV5-1 and TRBJ1-2; TRBD1 is a possible D gene (6 bases). CDR1 SGHRS and CDR2 YFSETQ come from the germline V gene. The CDR3 is 12 residues long. The germline V and J ends were trimmed by 4 bases and 5 bases, with 9 bases remaining between them. CDR3 bases: TGCGCCAGCAGCCCACAGGGTTATGGCTACACCTTC. Its protein product is CASSPQGYGYTF. Using reference TRBV5-1 and TRBJ1-2 for the parts outside the CDR3, the full variable domain is KAGVTQTPRYLIKTRGQQVTLSCSPISGHRSVSWYQQTPGQGLQFLFEYFSETQRNKGNFPGRFSGRQFSNSRSEMNVSTLELGDSALYLCASSPQGYGYTFGSGTRLTVV.

The chain combines TRBV6-4 with TRBJ1-1, with 8 bases identical to TRBD1. The CDR3 runs 15 residues. Germline lookup yields CDR1 MRHNA and CDR2 SNTAGT. V gave up 5 bases and J gave up 1 base; unmatched junction bases: 6. The CDR3 bases are TGTGCCAGCAGTCGCTCCGGGACAGGGAACACTGAAGCTTTCTTT. Amino acid sequence: CASSRSGTGNTEAFF.

V is TRBV10-1 and J is TRBJ1-6, with 8 nucleotides matching TRBD1. Germline loops: CDR1 WNHNN, CDR2 SYGVQD (reference sequence). V shed 6 bases and J 10 bases; nucleotides not matched to a gene: 5. This CDR3 is built from 13 residues. CDR3 DNA sequence: TGCGCCAGCAGACAGGGGGGATCATCACCCCTCCACTTT. Its protein is CASRQGGSSPLHF.

The chain recombines TRBV30 with TRBJ1-2; D is perhaps TRBD1 (6 bases). In germline, CDR1 is GTSNPN, CDR2 SVGIG (reference sequence). The CDR3 runs 14 residues. V lost 5 bases and J 4 bases, leaving 17 bases between the germline ends. The DNA for the CDR3 is TGTGCCTGGGGGGGCGTCGCTCGTGCCTATGGCTACACCTTC. Encoded protein: CAWGGVARAYGYTF.

J is TRBJ2-1 and V is TRBV25-1, with D possibly matching TRBD2 (7 bases). Germline CDR1 is MGHDK and CDR2 is SYGVNS. Deletions cut 2 bases from V and 7 bases from J, with 18 bases between. CDR3 size: 16 residues. The CDR3 spells CASSETGRGGRNEQFF. In DNA form, the CDR3 reads TGTGCCAGCAGTGAAACGGGGAGGGGGGGCCGGAATGAGCAGTTCTTC.

The chain recombines TRBV28 with TRBJ2-2, with 7 bases lining up with TRBD1. The CDR3 spans 15 residues. The germline gives CDR1 MDHEN, CDR2 SYDVKM. J gave up 2 bases and V 8 bases, and 8 bases lay outside the gene matches. The CDR3 loop is CASLLRGPNTGELFF. The CDR3 region has the DNA TGTGCCAGCCTCCTAAGGGGGCCAAACACCGGGGAGCTGTTTTTT.

The rearrangement joins TRBV2 to TRBJ2-1, with 15 bases identical to TRBD2. CDR3 size: 16 residues. Trimming removed 8 bases from V and 4 bases from J; junction bases left unmatched: 6. From germline, CDR1 is SNHLY and CDR2 FYNNEI. The CDR3 protein is CASSGTSGGRYNEQFF. For the CDR3, the DNA is TGTGCCAGCTCCGGGACTAGCGGGGGGCGATACAATGAGCAGTTCTTC.

V usage is TRBV2 and J usage is TRBJ1-4, with no clear D. V was cut by 4 bases and J by 4 bases, with 7 bases left in between. The CDR3 covers 13 residues. The germline CDR1 and CDR2 sequences are SNHLY and FYNNEI. CDR3 bases: TGTGCCAGCAGTGGGCAGTATAATGAAAAACTGTTTTTT. It encodes CASSGQYNEKLFF.

The rearrangement uses TRBV7-9 and TRBJ1-1; TRBD1 is a possible D gene (5 bases). Germline V CDR1 and CDR2: SEHNR, FQNEAQ (reference sequence). V was cut by 8 bases and J by 2 bases, with 12 bases left in between. The CDR3 loop spans 13 amino acids. As DNA, the CDR3 is TGTGCCAGCGGCGTGAGGGGCAACACTGAAGCTTTCTTT. Translated: CASGVRGNTEAFF.

The genes are TRBV7-8 and TRBJ2-1; 9 positions agree with TRBD1. Germline CDR1 reads SGHVS; CDR2 reads FQNEAQ. The CDR3 totals 16 residues. V shed 2 bases and J 6 bases; nucleotides not matched to a gene: 8. This CDR3 is CASSLFRDRVFNEQFF. The CDR3 DNA sequence: TGTGCCAGCAGCTTATTCCGGGACAGGGTCTTCAATGAGCAGTTCTTC.